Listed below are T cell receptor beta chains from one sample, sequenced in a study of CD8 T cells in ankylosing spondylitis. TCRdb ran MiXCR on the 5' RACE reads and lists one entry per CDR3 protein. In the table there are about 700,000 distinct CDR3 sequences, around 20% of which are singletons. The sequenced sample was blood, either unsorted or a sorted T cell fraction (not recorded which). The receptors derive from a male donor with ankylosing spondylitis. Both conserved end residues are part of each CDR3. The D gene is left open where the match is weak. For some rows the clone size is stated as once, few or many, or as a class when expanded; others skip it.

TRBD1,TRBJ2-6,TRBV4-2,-,CASSPGQGLSGANVLTF,TGTGCCAGCAGCCCCGGACAGGGGTTATCTGGGGCCAACGTCCTGACTTTC
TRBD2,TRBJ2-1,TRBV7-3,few,CASSLGGLAGGPDEQFF,TGTGCCAGCAGCTTAGGGGGACTAGCGGGAGGGCCCGATGAGCAGTTCTTC
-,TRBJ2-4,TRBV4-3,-,CASSQDRLVGNIQYF,TGCGCCAGCAGCCAAGATCGACTAGTCGGAAACATTCAGTACTTC
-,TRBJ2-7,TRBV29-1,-,CSVFDTASYEQYF,TGCAGCGTCTTTGACACGGCCTCCTACGAGCAGTACTTC
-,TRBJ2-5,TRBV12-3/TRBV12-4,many,CASSSLGLARPQYF,TGTGCCAGCAGTAGCCTAGGGCTAGCGAGACCCCAGTACTTC
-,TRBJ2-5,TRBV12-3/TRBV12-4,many,CATRDSNQETQYF,TGTGCCACCAGAGACAGCAACCAAGAGACCCAGTACTTC
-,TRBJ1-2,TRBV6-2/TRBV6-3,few,CASSYAGPLYGYTF,TGTGCCAGCAGTTACGCCGGGCCTCTCTATGGCTACACCTTC
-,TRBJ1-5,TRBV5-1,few,CASSLAGTENQPQHF,TGCGCCAGCAGCTTGGCAGGCACAGAAAATCAGCCCCAGCATTTT
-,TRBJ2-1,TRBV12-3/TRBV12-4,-,CASSAGTPSYNEQFF,TGTGCCAGCAGTGCCGGGACTCCCTCCTACAATGAGCAGTTCTTC
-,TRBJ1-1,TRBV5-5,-,CASSLASRRQNTEAFF,TGTGCCAGCAGCTTGGCCTCGAGACGGCAGAACACTGAAGCTTTCTTT
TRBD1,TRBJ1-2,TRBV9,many,CASSVSPGQANYGYTF,TGTGCCAGCAGCGTATCCCCGGGACAGGCTAACTATGGCTACACCTTC
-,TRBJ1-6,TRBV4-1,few,CASSHRKLINSPLHF,TGCGCCAGCAGCCACCGGAAGCTAATAAATTCACCCCTCCACTTT
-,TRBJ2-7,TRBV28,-,CASSFPRDTYEQYF,TGTGCCAGCAGTTTCCCCAGGGATACCTACGAGCAGTACTTC
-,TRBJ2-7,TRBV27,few,CASSPFAQAYEQYF,TGTGCCAGCAGTCCATTCGCACAAGCCTACGAGCAGTACTTC
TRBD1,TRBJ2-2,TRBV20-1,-,CSAANSDRATGELFF,TGCAGTGCTGCAAACTCGGACAGGGCGACCGGGGAGCTGTTTTTT
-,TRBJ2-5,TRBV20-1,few,CSAPPMGGETQYF,TGCAGTGCTCCCCCTATGGGTGGCGAGACCCAGTACTTC
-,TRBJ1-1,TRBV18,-,CASSPDSFEAFF,TGTGCCAGCTCACCAGACAGCTTTGAAGCTTTCTTT
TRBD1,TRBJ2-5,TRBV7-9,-,CASSVQGAKETQYF,TGTGCCAGCAGCGTACAGGGGGCGAAGGAGACCCAGTACTTC
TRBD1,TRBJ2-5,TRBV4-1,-,CASSHPTQGETQYF,TGCGCCAGCAGCCACCCTACACAGGGGGAGACCCAGTACTTC
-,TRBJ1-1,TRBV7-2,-,CASSPSGPKNTEAFF,TGTGCCAGCAGCCCCAGTGGGCCCAAGAACACTGAAGCTTTCTTT
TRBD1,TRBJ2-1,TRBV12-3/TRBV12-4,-,CASIKSRDRGSTYNEQFF,TGTGCCAGCATCAAATCCCGGGACAGGGGATCGACCTACAATGAGCAGTTCTTC
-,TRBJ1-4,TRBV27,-,CARVPGPLNEKLFF,TGTGCCAGGGTGCCGGGACCGCTCAATGAAAAACTGTTTTTT
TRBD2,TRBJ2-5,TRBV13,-,CASSPRGEIGTQYF,TGTGCCAGCAGCCCCCGGGGGGAAATTGGGACCCAGTACTTC
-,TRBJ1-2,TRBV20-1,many,CSARPAGGTYGYTF,TGCAGTGCTAGACCGGCCGGGGGAACGTATGGCTACACCTTC
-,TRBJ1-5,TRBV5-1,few,CASSHTRNQPQHF,TGCGCCAGCAGCCACACGCGCAATCAGCCCCAGCATTTT
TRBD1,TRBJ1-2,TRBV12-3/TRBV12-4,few,CAQKGGGGGNYGYTF,TGTGCCCAAAAAGGGGGCGGTGGGGGGAACTATGGCTACACCTTC
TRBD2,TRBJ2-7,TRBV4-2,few,CASSQGLSGNSYEQYF,TGTGCCAGCAGCCAAGGCCTTAGCGGGAACTCCTACGAGCAGTACTTC
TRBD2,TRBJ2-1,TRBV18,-,CASSPLVAGSYNEQFF,TGTGCCAGCTCACCGCTCGTAGCGGGGAGTTACAATGAGCAGTTCTTC
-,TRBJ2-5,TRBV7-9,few,CASSLSPVETQYF,TGTGCCAGCAGCTTAAGTCCCGTGGAGACCCAGTACTTC
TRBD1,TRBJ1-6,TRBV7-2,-,CASSPRDRGSPLHF,TGTGCCAGCAGCCCACGGGACAGGGGTTCACCCCTCCACTTT
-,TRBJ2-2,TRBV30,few,CAWSVHIPGELFF,TGTGCCTGGAGTGTCCATATACCCGGGGAGCTGTTTTTT
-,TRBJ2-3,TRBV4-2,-,CAGSQETVNTDTQYF,TGTGCCGGCAGCCAAGAGACGGTAAACACAGATACGCAGTATTTT
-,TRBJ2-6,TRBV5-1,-,CASGEGGTGANVLTF,TGCGCCAGTGGAGAAGGAGGAACTGGGGCCAACGTCCTGACTTTC
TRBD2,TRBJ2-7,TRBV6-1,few,CASSRLAGGSYEQYF,TGTGCCAGCAGTCGACTAGCGGGAGGCAGTTACGAGCAGTACTTC
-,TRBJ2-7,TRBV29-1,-,CSVEFGGLAEQYF,TGCAGCGTTGAGTTTGGGGGCCTCGCTGAGCAGTACTTC
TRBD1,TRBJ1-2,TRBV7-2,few,CASSAGQGHHGYTF,TGTGCCAGCAGCGCGGGACAGGGACATCATGGCTACACCTTC
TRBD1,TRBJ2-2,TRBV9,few,CASSVVDRAFGGELFF,TGTGCCAGCAGCGTAGTAGACAGGGCGTTCGGCGGGGAGCTGTTTTTT
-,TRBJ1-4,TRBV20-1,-,CSALRGTGEKLFF,TGCAGTGCTTTGCGGGGAACGGGAGAAAAACTGTTTTTT
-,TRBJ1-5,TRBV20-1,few,CSARPQQVSNQPQHF,TGCAGTGCTAGACCCCAGCAGGTTAGCAATCAGCCCCAGCATTTT
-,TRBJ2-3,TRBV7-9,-,CASTAFTDTQYF,TGTGCCAGCACGGCGTTTACAGATACGCAGTATTTT
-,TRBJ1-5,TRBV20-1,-,CSARGPAGQKTNQPQHF,TGCAGTGCTAGAGGCCCGGCGGGACAAAAGACTAATCAGCCCCAGCATTTT
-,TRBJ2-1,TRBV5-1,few,CASSLAVWDEQFF,TGCGCCAGCAGCCTCGCTGTATGGGACGAGCAGTTCTTC
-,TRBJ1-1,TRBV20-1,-,CSARDPNLEAFF,TGCAGTGCTAGAGATCCCAACCTTGAAGCTTTCTTT
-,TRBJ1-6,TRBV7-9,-,CASSSSSGGGNSPLHF,TGTGCCAGCAGCTCCTCGTCGGGGGGCGGGAATTCACCCCTCCACTTT